This T cell receptor (beta chain) was recorded in a study of CD8 T cells in ankylosing spondylitis. Study-wide points: Within ankylosing spondylitis blood, a TCR beta motif made up of eight highly homologous variants appeared to be characteristic. Reportedly, matched ankylosing spondylitis synovial fluid was significantly enriched for disease-linked clones.

This clonotype was observed many times. The antigen is unknown. This CDR3 comprises 15 residues. CDR1 is ENHRY, CDR2 SYGVKD, per germline. Trimming cost V 8 bases and J 0 bases, with 17 bases left between them. From the 5' RACE reads, TCRdb called clonotypes with MiXCR, one entry per CDR3 protein. The table shows 250,000 to 400,000 distinct CDR3 sequences, with 9.5% to 13% occurring only once. The TCR sequence derives from a female donor with ankylosing spondylitis or in good health (not recorded which). Sequencing used blood, either unsorted or a sorted T cell fraction (not recorded which). The V call is TRBV10-3, the J call TRBJ2-7; D possibly matches TRBD1 or TRBD2 (5 bases each). CDR3 coding DNA: TGTGCCATCTCTCCGGGGCCAAGGGACTCCTACGAGCAGTACTTC. Amino acid sequence: CAISPGPRDSYEQYF.